This TCR beta chain came from a study of cytomegalovirus exposure and HLA in healthy donors. Study-wide points: Researchers reported that a few CMV-associated chains were confirmed in vitro as CMV antigen-specific. Analysis performed later showed TCR beta chains linked to HLA being more clonally expanded than equally common others.

With regard to this clone: Antigen unknown.

60 Vbeta and 13 Jbeta primers were used in PCR. Per the original data handling: Among the unique TCR beta chains that a later analysis counted, around 72 million in all, 10 million to 13 million were shared. Here immunoSEQ multiplex PCR was the method, and the copy in TCRdb shows in-frame clones only, minus some. V, J and clone size reflect that table, while D and trimming were determined from the DNA. The profile shows around 190,000 clones, around 80% of them singletons. This CDR3 is 16 amino acids long. Per the germline V gene, CDR1 is MNHEY and CDR2 is SMNVEV (reference sequence). V was shortened by 3 bases and J by 2 bases, with 14 bases between the two germline ends.

Specimen: PBMCs. This TCR derives from a man aged 18 to 35 in good health and CMV-seronegative. The V and J genes are TRBV27 and TRBJ2-1; possibly TRBD2 for D (6 bases). CDR3 DNA: TGTGCCAGCAGTTTCGCTGGTAGCGGAACCTACAATGAGCAGTTCTTC. This gives the protein CASSFAGSGTYNEQFF.